The next 3 T cell receptor beta chains were all read from a single sample in a study of T-cell memory formation after mild COVID-19 (dated by TCRdb to about 2021). Libraries were constructed by 5' RACE. The sequencer was an Illumina NovaSeq 6000. The public reads were run again by TCRdb, first through fastp at Q25 and then through MiXCR, and only productive beta chains were kept. CDR3 protein sequences are deduplicated, and each keeps its most common genes and DNA. For this sample the table gives about half a million distinct CDR3 sequences, of which roughly 20% were detected only once. The ten biggest clones cover 10% to 15% of the sample. Sequencing input: PBMCs or a T cell subset sorted from them (not recorded which). The receptors come from an adult woman who had mild COVID-19 (a few samples of this study predate the infection). The sample titles of this study are shuffled in the database, so cell type and time point are left out; the donor was told from shared clones.

The rearrangement links TRBV24-1 to TRBJ1-1; weak D call: TRBD1 (6 bases). Germline CDR1 is KGHDR and CDR2 is SFDVKD. Trimming removed 0 bases at V and 1 base at J, with 11 bases between. The CDR3 is made up of 16 amino acids. In DNA form, the CDR3 reads TGTGCCACCAGTGATTTGATGGGGGCGGGGAACACTGAAGCTTTCTTT. Translated: CATSDLMGAGNTEAFF.

This clonotype has more than one count but fewer than ten. V usage is TRBV19 and J usage is TRBJ1-1, with D unclear. In germline, CDR1 is LNHDA, CDR2 SQIVND (reference sequence). Deletions cut 2 bases from V and 1 base from J, with 8 bases between. The CDR3 is made up of 14 amino acids. The DNA of the CDR3 is TGTGCCAGTAGTATACGACGGACGAACACTGAAGCTTTCTTT. Residues: CASSIRRTNTEAFF.

This clonotype has only a few counts. V gene TRBV30 combines with J gene TRBJ2-6, with D tentatively TRBD1 (5 bases). The V and J ends lost 0 bases and 0 bases respectively, with 21 bases between them. The germline CDR1 and CDR2 sequences are GTSNPN and SVGIG (reference sequence). The CDR3 spans 20 residues. CDR3 region: CAWSVGGHHQPYSGANVLTF. Written as DNA, the CDR3 is TGTGCCTGGAGTGTGGGCGGACACCACCAACCTTACTCTGGGGCCAACGTCCTGACTTTC.